These 11 T cell receptor beta chains were all obtained from the same sample, sequenced in a study of blood T cell repertoires in COVID-19. Repertoires were generated with immunoSEQ multiplex PCR, while TCRdb's copy carries only in-frame clones and drops some. This table has 75,000 or so clones, roughly 80% appearing once. Sequencing used peripheral blood. The origin of the receptors is a woman between 65 and 79 years old with acute or convalescent COVID-19.

The V and J genes are TRBV6-2 or TRBV6-3 and TRBJ1-5; 9 positions match TRBD1. Germline CDR1 and CDR2: MNHEY and SVGEGT. With 2 bases clipped from V and 0 bases from J, the junction kept 2 bases outside the gene matches. The CDR3 sequence is 16 residues long. CDR3 DNA sequence: TGTGCCAGCAGTTACGGGACAGGGTATAGCAATCAGCCCCAGCATTTT. Translated: CASSYGTGYSNQPQHF.

This rearrangement joins TRBV5-1 to TRBJ2-5; 11 bases line up with TRBD1. This CDR3 is 17 amino acids long. Germline CDR1 is SGHRS and CDR2 is YFSETQ. The V segment lost 7 bases and the J segment 4 bases; nucleotides outside the gene matches: 15. The CDR3 region is CASSFVSGTGGGETQYF. In DNA, the CDR3 is TGCGCCAGCTCCTTCGTATCCGGGACAGGGGGAGGAGAGACCCAGTACTTC.

J is TRBJ2-2 and V is TRBV2; 9 bases align to TRBD1. V trimming: 6 bases; J trimming: 4 bases; junction bases outside the gene matches: 12. Per germline, CDR1 SNHLY and CDR2 FYNNEI. The CDR3 runs 17 residues. CDR3 sequence (DNA): TGTGCCAGCAGCAGAGGAACAGGGGGCCATGGCACCGGGGAGCTGTTTTTT. Translating gives CASSRGTGGHGTGELFF.

The CDR3 coding sequence is TGTGCCAGCAGCTCAGGACACACAGATACGCAGTATTTT. Protein sequence: CASSSGHTDTQYF. The genes are TRBV13 and TRBJ2-3, with D possibly matching TRBD1 (5 bases). Germline V gene lookup returns CDR1 PRHDT and CDR2 FYEKMQ (reference sequence). The CDR3 is 13 residues long. V gave up 4 bases and J gave up 2 bases, with 7 bases separating them.

V usage is TRBV24-1 and J usage is TRBJ1-1; no clear D. CDR3 length: 14 residues. Germline V CDR1 and CDR2: KGHDR, SFDVKD. Trimming left V 12 bases short and J 1 base short, with 17 bases between. CDR3 bases: TGTGCCCGTTCCCGGGTCAAAGAGAACACTGAAGCTTTCTTT. It is translated as CARSRVKENTEAFF.

The V gene is TRBV19, the J gene TRBJ2-1; 9 bases map to TRBD2. The CDR3 extends over 17 amino acids. Germline-derived CDR1 and CDR2 are LNHDA and SQIVND (reference sequence). The V and J ends lost 4 bases and 0 bases, in that order; junction bases with no gene match: 7. In DNA, the CDR3 is TGTGCCAGTAGTAAGACTAGCGGCCGAAGCTCCTACAATGAGCAGTTCTTC. This codes for CASSKTSGRSSYNEQFF.

The chain has TRBV28 and TRBJ2-4; 7 bases agree with TRBD1. The CDR3 has 13 amino acids. Germline V CDR1 and CDR2: MDHEN, SYDVKM. Trimming took 3 bases from V and 15 from J; bases not matched to a gene: 11. CDR3 loop: CASSLSPTGKAYF. CDR3 nucleotide sequence: TGTGCCAGCAGTTTGTCTCCGACAGGGAAGGCGTACTTC.

The chain recombines TRBV3-1 (or the pseudogene TRBV3-2) with TRBJ2-7; 12 bases line up with TRBD2. V lost 1 base to trimming and J lost 5 bases; unmatched junction nucleotides: 6. Germline V gene lookup returns CDR1 LGHDT and CDR2 YNNKEL (reference sequence). The CDR3 covers 16 residues. CDR3 nucleotide sequence: TGTGCCAGCAGCCAAGTCAGACTAGCGGGAGAGAACGAGCAGTACTTC. It encodes CASSQVRLAGENEQYF.

This clone was seen repeatedly, ten times or more. The rearrangement joins TRBV3-1 (or the pseudogene TRBV3-2) to TRBJ1-2, with 7 bases identical to TRBD1. The germline V gene encodes CDR1 LGHDT and CDR2 YNNKEL (reference sequence). This CDR3 has 15 residues. V was clipped by 3 bases and J by 1 base; unmatched bases: 5. The CDR3 bases are TGTGCCAGCAGCCAGACAGGGACCCTTAACTATGGCTACACCTTC. Residues: CASSQTGTLNYGYTF.

CDR3 loop: CASSQDPTGRQMNTEAFF. The CDR3 region has the DNA TGTGCCAGCAGCCAAGACCCCACAGGACGCCAAATGAACACTGAAGCTTTCTTT. The chain has TRBV3-1 (or the pseudogene TRBV3-2) and TRBJ1-1; weak D call: TRBD1 (5 bases). The V and J ends lost 0 bases and 0 bases respectively, with 17 bases between them. This CDR3 contains 18 residues. Germline CDR1 LGHDT, CDR2 YNNKEL (reference sequence).

This clone was picked up a small number of times. The chain joins TRBV10-3 to TRBJ1-6; 8 bases are a match to TRBD1. The germline gives CDR1 ENHRY, CDR2 SYGVKD. This CDR3 is 16 amino acids long. After removal of 6 bases from V and 8 bases from J, the junction contained 12 bases not matched to a gene. The CDR3 nucleotides are TGTGCCATCAGCGAGCCCGCAGGGGGCATTGATTCACCCCTCCACTTT. It is translated as CAISEPAGGIDSPLHF.